This T cell receptor (beta chain) is from a study of T cells in Graves' hyperthyroidism and ophthalmopathy. Findings and caveats of the study: Most expanded thyroid clonotypes above 0.001 also appeared in blood. Ophthalmopathy was identified by the model a median roughly 6.5 months ahead of onset.

The V end was cut by 2 bases, the J end by 0 bases, with 13 bases between. This CDR3 contains 16 residues. The germline V gene encodes CDR1 MNHEY and CDR2 SVGEGT. Researchers amplified the TCR beta CDR3 regions from RNA transcripts. First-round RT-PCR of the TCR CDR3 relied on the HTBI primer set. TCRdb recomputed calls from the multiplex PCR reads with MiXCR, one row per CDR3 protein. The sample lists about 58,000 distinct CDR3 sequences; about 50% were seen once. Each person with ophthalmopathy scored at least 3 on the Clinical Activity Score, reached NOSPECS grade 4 or higher, and had been ill under 3 months. The study excluded patients with uncontrolled infection, other autoimmune disease, pregnancy or lactation. This clonotype was found many times. The antigen is not known.

This receptor was identified in a woman in her twenties or thirties with Graves' ophthalmopathy. The rearrangement links TRBV6-2 or TRBV6-3 to TRBJ1-1; possible D gene TRBD1, 6 bases. The source material was blood. As DNA, the CDR3 is TGTGCCAGCAGTTACCTGGGACAAAACATGAACACTGAAGCTTTCTTT. It specifies CASSYLGQNMNTEAFF.